This T cell receptor (beta chain) was sequenced in a study of tumor and adjacent non-tumor tissue in lung cancer. This sample's RNA came from whole unsorted tissue. Distant lung tissue was collected more than 3 cm away from the tumor edge. Chemotherapy-naive patients with new lung cancer underwent thoracic surgery in China, August–November 2014. In the case of this clonotype: No antigen is known for it. One end of the junction does not line up with germline, which may come from a read error.

The library came from three nested PCR rounds adapted from ARM-PCR protocols. TCRdb re-analysed the multiplex PCR reads in MiXCR, keeping a single row per CDR3 protein. The data show tens of thousands of distinct CDR3 sequences, roughly 70% seen once. Study outcomes and limitations: Significantly higher TCR diversity was found in tumor than normal lung.

The TCR comes from a woman in her 50s with non-small cell lung cancer. The specimen was distant non-tumor lung tissue.

The CDR3 spells CASSLFGGRTYSEQFF. The CDR3 nucleotides read TGTGCCAGCAGTTTATTTGGCGGGAGGACCTACAGTGAGCAGTTCTTC. This chain connects TRBV11-1 to TRBJ2-1; the match to TRBD2 covers 8 bases. The CDR3 covers 16 residues. Germline V gene sequence: CDR1 SGHAT, CDR2 FQDESV (reference sequence). The complete variable domain, with remaining parts taken from reference TRBV11-1 and TRBJ2-1, reads EAEVAQSPRYKITEKSQAVAFWCDPISGHATLYWYRQILGQGPELLVQFQDESVVDDSQLPKDRFSAERLKGVDSTLKIQPAELGDSAMYLCASSLFGGRTYSEQFFGPGTRLTVL.